This T cell receptor beta chain was sequenced in a study of T cell responses to AZD1222 COVID-19 vaccine. The study, taken as a whole, reports: Donors skewed white British and female; clonal diversity was possibly underestimated. CD4 TCRs linked to vaccination spanned spike, dominating at 160-218 and 743-854. As reported, nearly half of all spike-specific TCRs target variant regions that are unmutated.

The germline V gene has CDR1 PRHDT and CDR2 FYEKMQ (reference sequence). Trimming removed 8 bases at V and 4 bases at J, with 9 bases between. The CDR3 is 13 amino acids. Doses given second, at about 4 or about 12 weeks, were pooled. This clone was recorded a few times. Its antigen is still unknown. Profiled with immunoSEQ multiplex PCR; TCRdb holds only in-frame clones, not every one. The sample includes under 150,000 clones, 92% of them seen just once. Sequenced here: peripheral blood, sampled 28 days after the second AZD1222 dose. The genes are TRBV13 and TRBJ2-6; D could derive from TRBD1 or TRBD2 (5 bases each). The TCR was taken from an adult who received the AZD1222 COVID-19 vaccine. CDR3 DNA: TGTGCCAGCGGGACCCCAGGGGCCAACGTCCTGACTTTC. The encoded protein is CASGTPGANVLTF.